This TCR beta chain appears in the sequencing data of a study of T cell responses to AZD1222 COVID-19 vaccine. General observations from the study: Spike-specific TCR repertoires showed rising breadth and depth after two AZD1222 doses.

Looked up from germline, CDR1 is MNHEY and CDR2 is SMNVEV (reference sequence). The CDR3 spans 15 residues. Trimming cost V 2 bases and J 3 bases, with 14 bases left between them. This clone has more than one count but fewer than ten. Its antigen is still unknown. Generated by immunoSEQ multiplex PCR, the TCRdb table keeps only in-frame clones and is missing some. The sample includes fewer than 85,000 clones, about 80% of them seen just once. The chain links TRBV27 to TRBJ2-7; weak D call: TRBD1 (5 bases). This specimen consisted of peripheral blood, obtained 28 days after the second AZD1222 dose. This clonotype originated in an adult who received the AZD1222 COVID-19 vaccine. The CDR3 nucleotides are TGTGCCAGCAGTTTAAAGGGGAACCCGTACTACGAGCAGTACTTC. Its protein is CASSLKGNPYYEQYF.